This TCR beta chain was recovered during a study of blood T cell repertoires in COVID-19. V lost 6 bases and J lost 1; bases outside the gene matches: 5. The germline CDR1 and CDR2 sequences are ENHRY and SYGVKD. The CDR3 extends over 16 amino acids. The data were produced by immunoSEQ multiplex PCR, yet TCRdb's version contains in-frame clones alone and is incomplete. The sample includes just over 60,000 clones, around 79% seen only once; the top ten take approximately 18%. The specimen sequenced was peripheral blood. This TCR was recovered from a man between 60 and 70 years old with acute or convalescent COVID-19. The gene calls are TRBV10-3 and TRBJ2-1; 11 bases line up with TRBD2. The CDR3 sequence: CAISQTSGSSYNEQFF. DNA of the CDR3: TGTGCCATCAGCCAAACTAGCGGGAGTTCCTACAATGAGCAGTTCTTC.